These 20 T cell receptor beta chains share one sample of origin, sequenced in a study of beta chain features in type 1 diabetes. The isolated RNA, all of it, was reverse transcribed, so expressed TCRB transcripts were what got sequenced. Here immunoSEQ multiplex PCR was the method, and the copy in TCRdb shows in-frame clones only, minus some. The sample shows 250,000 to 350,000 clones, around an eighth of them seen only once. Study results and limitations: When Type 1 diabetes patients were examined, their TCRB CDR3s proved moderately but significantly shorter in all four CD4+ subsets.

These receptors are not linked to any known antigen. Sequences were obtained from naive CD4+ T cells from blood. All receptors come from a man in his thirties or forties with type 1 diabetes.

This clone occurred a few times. The chain's CDR3 is CASSDPRDSNNEQFF. In DNA form, the CDR3 reads TGCGCCAGCAGCGACCCTAGAGATTCAAACAATGAGCAGTTCTTC. The gene calls are TRBV5-1 and TRBJ2-1; D gene ambiguous. The CDR3 is made up of 15 amino acids. The V end was cut by 4 bases, the J end by 5 bases, with 16 bases between. CDR1 is SGHRS, CDR2 YFSETQ, per germline.

CDR3 bases: TGTGCCAGCAGTTTACGGCAGGGGGCGGGCGAGCAGTACTTC. This codes for CASSLRQGAGEQYF. The V call is TRBV27, the J call TRBJ2-7, with TRBD1 matching over 8 bases. Trimming removed 2 bases from V and 6 bases from J; junction bases left unmatched: 6. In germline, CDR1 is MNHEY, CDR2 SMNVEV (reference sequence). The CDR3 is 14 residues long.

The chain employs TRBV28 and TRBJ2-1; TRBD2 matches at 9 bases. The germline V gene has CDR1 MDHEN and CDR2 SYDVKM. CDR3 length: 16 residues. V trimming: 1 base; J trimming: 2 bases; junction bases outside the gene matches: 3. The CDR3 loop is CASSLFSSGAYNEQFF. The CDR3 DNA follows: TGTGCCAGCAGTTTATTTTCTAGCGGGGCCTACAATGAGCAGTTCTTC.

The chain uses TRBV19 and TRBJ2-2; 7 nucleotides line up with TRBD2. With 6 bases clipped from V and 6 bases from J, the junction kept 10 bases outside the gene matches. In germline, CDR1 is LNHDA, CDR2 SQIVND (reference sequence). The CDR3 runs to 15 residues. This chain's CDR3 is CASRRAGVGAGELFF. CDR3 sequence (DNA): TGTGCCAGTAGACGTGCGGGAGTAGGGGCCGGGGAGCTGTTTTTT.

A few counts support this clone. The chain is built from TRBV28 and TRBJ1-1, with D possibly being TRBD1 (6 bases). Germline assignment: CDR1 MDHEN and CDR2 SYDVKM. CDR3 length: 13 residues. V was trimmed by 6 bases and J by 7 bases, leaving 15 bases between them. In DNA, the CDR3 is TGTGCCAGCAGCCTGGGGGCACAGCGTGAAGCTTTCTTT. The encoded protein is CASSLGAQREAFF.

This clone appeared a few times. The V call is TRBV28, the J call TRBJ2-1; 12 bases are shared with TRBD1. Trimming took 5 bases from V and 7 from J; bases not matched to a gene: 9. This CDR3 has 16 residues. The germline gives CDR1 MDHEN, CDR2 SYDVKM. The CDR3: CASSPIGDRGRNEQFF. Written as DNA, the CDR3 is TGTGCCAGCAGTCCTATAGGGGACAGGGGGCGGAATGAGCAGTTCTTC. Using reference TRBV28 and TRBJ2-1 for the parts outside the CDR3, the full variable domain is DVKVTQSSRYLVKRTGEKVFLECVQDMDHENMFWYRQDPGLGLRLIYFSYDVKMKEKGDIPEGYSVSREKKERFSLILESASTNQTSMYLCASSPIGDRGRNEQFFGPGTRLTVL.

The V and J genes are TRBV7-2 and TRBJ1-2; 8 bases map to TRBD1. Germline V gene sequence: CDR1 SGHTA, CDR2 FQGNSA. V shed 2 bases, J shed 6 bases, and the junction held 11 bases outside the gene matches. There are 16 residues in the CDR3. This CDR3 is CASSLLATGTGDGYTF. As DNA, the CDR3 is TGTGCCAGCAGCTTATTAGCTACCGGGACAGGTGATGGCTACACCTTC. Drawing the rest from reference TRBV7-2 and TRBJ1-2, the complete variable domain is GAGVSQSPSNKVTEKGKDVELRCDPISGHTALYWYRQSLGQGLEFLIYFQGNSAPDKSGLPSDRFSAERTGGSVSTLTIQRTQQEDSAVYLCASSLLATGTGDGYTFGSGTRLTVV.

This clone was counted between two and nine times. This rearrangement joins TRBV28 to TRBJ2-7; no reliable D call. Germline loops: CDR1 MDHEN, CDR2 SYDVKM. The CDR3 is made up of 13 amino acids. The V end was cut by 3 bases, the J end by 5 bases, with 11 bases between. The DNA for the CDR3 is TGTGCCAGCAGTTTGTCTTCAGGTAACGAGCAGTACTTC. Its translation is CASSLSSGNEQYF.

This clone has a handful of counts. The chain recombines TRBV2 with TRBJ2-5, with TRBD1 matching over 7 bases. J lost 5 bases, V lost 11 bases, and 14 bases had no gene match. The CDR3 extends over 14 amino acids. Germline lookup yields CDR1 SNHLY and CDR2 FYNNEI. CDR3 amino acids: CASHWGQSGETQYF. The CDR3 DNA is TGTGCCTCACATTGGGGACAGTCGGGGGAGACCCAGTACTTC.

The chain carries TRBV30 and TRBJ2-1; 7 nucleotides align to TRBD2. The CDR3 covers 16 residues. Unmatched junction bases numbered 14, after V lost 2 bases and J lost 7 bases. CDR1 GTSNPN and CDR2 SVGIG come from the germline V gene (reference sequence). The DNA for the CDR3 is TGTGCCTGGAGTACCAGGACTAGAGCCGTTAAAAATGAGCAGTTCTTC. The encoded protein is CAWSTRTRAVKNEQFF.

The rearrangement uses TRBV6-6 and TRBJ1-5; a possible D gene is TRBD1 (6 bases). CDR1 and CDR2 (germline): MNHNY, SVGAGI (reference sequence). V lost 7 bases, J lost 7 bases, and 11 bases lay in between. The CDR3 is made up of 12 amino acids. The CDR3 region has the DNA TGTGCCAGCACCCAGGGGATACAGCCCCAGCATTTT. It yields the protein CASTQGIQPQHF.

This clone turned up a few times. The CDR3 DNA reads as TGTGCCAGCAGCGTGAGGCACAACACAGATACGCAGTATTTT. Amino acid sequence: CASSVRHNTDTQYF. V is TRBV9 and J is TRBJ2-3, with D unclear. V was pared by 2 bases and J by 2 bases, with 9 bases between. CDR3 length equals 14 residues. Germline V gives CDR1 SGDLS, CDR2 YYNGEE.

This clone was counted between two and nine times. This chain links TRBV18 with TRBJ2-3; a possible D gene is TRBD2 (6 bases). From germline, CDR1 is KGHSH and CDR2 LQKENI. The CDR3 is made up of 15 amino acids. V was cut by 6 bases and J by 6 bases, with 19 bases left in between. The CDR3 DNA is TGTGCCAGCTCCTCACCGGGACTCACCTCCGATACGCAGTATTTT. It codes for CASSSPGLTSDTQYF.

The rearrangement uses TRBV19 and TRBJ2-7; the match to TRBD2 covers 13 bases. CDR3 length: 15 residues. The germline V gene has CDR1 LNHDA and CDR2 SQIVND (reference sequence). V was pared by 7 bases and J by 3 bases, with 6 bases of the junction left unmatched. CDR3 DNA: TGTGCCAGTACCAAGGGACTAGCGGGGTACTACGAGCAGTACTTC. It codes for CASTKGLAGYYEQYF.

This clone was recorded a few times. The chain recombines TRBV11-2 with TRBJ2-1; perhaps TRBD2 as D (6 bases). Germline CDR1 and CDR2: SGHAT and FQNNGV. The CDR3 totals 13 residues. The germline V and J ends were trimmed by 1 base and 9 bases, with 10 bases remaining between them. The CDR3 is CASSLVSGAEQFF. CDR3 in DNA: TGTGCCAGCAGCTTAGTATCGGGAGCTGAGCAGTTCTTC.

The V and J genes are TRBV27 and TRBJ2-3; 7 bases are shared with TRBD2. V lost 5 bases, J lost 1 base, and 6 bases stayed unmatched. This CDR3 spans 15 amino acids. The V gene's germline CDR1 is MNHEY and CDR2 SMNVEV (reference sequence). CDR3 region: CASSHPGGGTDTQYF. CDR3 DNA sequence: TGTGCCAGCAGTCACCCGGGGGGTGGCACAGATACGCAGTATTTT.

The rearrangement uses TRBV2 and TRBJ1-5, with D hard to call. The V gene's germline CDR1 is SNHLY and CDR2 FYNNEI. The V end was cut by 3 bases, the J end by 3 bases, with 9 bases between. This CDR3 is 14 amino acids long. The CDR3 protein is CASSDYGDNQPQHF. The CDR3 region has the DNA TGTGCCAGCAGTGACTACGGAGACAATCAGCCCCAGCATTTT.

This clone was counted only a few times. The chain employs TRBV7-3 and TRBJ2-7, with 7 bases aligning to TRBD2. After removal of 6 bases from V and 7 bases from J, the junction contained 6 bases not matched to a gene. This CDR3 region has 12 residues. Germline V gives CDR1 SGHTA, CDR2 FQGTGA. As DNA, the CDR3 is TGTGCCAGCAGTTTATCCGGGGGGGAGCAGTACTTC. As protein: CASSLSGGEQYF.

CDR3 bases: TGTGCCAGCAGCTTAGTTCCCCCTGGGACTAGCGGGTTCACAGATACGCAGTATTTT. Residues: CASSLVPPGTSGFTDTQYF. The chain is built from TRBV7-2 and TRBJ2-3, with 12 nucleotides matching TRBD2. V lost 1 base, J lost 2 bases, and 10 bases stayed unmatched. The CDR3 sequence is 19 residues long. Per germline, CDR1 SGHTA and CDR2 FQGNSA.

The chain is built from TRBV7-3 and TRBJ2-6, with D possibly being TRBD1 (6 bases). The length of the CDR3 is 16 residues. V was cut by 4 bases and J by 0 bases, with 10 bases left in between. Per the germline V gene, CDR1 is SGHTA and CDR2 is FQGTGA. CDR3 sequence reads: CASSSTGPSGANVLTF. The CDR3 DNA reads TGTGCCAGCAGCTCGACAGGACCCTCTGGGGCCAACGTCCTGACTTTC.